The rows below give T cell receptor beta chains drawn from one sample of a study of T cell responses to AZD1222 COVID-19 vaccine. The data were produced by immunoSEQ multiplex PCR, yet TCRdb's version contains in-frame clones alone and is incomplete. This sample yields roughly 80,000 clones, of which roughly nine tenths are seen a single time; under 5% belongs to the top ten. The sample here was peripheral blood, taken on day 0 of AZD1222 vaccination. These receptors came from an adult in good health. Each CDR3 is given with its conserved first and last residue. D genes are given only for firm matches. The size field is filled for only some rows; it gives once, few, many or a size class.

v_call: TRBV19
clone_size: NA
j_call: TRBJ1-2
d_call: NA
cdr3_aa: CASTGQGINYGYTF
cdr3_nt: TGTGCCAGTACTGGGCAGGGGATTAACTATGGCTACACCTTC

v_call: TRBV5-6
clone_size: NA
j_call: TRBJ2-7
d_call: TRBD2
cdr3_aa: CASSFRRRLAVSYEQYF
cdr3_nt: TGTGCCAGCAGCTTTAGGAGAAGACTAGCGGTCTCCTACGAGCAGTACTTC

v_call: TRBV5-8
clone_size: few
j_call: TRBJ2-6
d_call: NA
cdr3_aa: CASSLEGSGANVLTF
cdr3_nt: TGTGCCAGCAGCTTGGAAGGCTCTGGGGCCAACGTCCTGACTTTC

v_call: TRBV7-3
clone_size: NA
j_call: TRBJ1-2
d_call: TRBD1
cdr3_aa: CASNRGGQGNGYTF
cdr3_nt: TGTGCCAGCAACCGCGGGGGACAGGGAAATGGCTACACCTTC

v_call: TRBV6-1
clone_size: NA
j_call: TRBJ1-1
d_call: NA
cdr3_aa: CASSEAGDTEAFF
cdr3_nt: TGTGCCAGCAGTGAAGCGGGAGACACTGAAGCTTTCTTT

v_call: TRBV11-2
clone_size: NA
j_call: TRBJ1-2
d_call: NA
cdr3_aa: CASSGRYNYGYTF
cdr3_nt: TGTGCCAGCAGCGGACGGTACAACTATGGCTACACCTTC

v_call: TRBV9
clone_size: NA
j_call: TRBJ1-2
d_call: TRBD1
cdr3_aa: CASSGTGNYGYTF
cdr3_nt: TGTGCCAGCAGCGGGACAGGGAACTATGGCTACACCTTC

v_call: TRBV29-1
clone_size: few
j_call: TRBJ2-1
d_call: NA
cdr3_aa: CSVVSPPEQFF
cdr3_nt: TGCAGCGTTGTATCTCCGCCTGAGCAGTTCTTC

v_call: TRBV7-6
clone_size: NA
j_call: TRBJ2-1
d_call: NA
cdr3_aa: CASSFRVLALNEQFF
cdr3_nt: TGTGCCAGCAGCTTTCGGGTTTTGGCCCTCAATGAGCAGTTCTTC

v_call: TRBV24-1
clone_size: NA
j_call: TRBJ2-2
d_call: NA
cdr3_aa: CATGDLRAAGELFF
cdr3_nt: TGTGCCACCGGCGACCTGAGGGCGGCCGGGGAGCTGTTTTTT

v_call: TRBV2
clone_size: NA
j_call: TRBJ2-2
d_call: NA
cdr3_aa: CASSLRDTGELFF
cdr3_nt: TGTGCCAGCAGCCTCAGGGACACCGGGGAGCTGTTTTTT

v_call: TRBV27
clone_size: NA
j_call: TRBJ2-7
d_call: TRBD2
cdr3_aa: CASSLWGTLAGATYEQYF
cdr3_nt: TGTGCCAGCAGTTTATGGGGGACCCTAGCGGGAGCTACTTACGAGCAGTACTTC

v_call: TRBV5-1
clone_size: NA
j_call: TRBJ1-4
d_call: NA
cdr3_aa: CASSSTQGREKLFF
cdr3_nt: TGCGCCAGCAGCTCGACCCAGGGTCGAGAAAAACTGTTTTTT

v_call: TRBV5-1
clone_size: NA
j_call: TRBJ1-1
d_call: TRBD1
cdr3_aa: CASSLPRQGDTEAFF
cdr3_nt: TGCGCCAGCAGCTTGCCGCGACAGGGGGACACTGAAGCTTTCTTT

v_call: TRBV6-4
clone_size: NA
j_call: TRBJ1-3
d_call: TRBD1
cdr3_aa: CASSQGAGNTIYF
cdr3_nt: TGTGCCAGCAGTCAGGGGGCTGGAAACACCATATATTTT

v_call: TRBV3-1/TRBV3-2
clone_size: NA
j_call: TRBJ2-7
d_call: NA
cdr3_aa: CASSPPGLSYEQYF
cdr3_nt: TGTGCCAGCAGCCCACCGGGACTTTCCTACGAGCAGTACTTC

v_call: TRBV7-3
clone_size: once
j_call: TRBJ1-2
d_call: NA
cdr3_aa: CASSSDRKYGYTF
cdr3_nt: TGTGCCAGCAGCTCCGACAGGAAGTATGGCTACACCTTC

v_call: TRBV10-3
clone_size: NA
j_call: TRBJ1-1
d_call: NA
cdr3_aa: CAITIDGPNTEAFF
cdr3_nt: TGTGCCATCACTATCGACGGCCCGAACACTGAAGCTTTCTTT

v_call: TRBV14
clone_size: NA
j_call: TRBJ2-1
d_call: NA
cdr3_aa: CASSQVGDNEQFF
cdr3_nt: TGTGCCAGCAGCCAAGTCGGGGACAATGAGCAGTTCTTC

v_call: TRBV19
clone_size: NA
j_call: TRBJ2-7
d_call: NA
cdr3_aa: CASTKDSSFYEQYF
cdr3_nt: TGTGCCAGTACCAAGGACAGTTCCTTCTACGAGCAGTACTTC

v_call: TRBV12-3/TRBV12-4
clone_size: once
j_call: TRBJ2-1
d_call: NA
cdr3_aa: CASSFLEGEQFF
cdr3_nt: TGTGCCAGCAGTTTTCTGGAAGGCGAGCAGTTCTTC

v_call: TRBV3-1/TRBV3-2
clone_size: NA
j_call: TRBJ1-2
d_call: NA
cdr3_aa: CASSHGGGLRYGYTF
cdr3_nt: TGTGCCAGCAGCCATGGGGGGGGGCTCCGCTATGGCTACACCTTC

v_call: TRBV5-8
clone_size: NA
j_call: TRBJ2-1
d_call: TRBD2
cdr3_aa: CASSLDLAGGRPNEQFF
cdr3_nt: TGTGCCAGCAGCTTGGACCTAGCGGGGGGCCGACCGAATGAGCAGTTCTTC

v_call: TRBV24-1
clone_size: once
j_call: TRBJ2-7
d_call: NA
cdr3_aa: CATSDLGLYEQYF
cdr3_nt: TGTGCCACCAGTGATTTAGGTCTCTACGAGCAGTACTTC

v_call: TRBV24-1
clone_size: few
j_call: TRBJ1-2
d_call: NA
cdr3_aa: CATSDFGTNYGYTF
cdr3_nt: TGTGCCACCAGTGATTTCGGCACCAACTATGGCTACACCTTC

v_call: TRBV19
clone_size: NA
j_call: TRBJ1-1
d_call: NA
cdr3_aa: CASKVNTEAFF
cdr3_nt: TGTGCCAGTAAGGTGAACACTGAAGCTTTCTTT

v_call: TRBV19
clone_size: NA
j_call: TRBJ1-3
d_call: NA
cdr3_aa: CASSHTIPTFSSGNTIYF
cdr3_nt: TGTGCCAGTAGTCACACGATACCCACCTTTTCCTCTGGAAACACCATATATTTT

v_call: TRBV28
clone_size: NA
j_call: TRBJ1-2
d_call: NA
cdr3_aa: CASSLSGQGNYGYTF
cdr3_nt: TGTGCCAGCAGTTTATCCGGCCAGGGGAACTATGGCTACACCTTC

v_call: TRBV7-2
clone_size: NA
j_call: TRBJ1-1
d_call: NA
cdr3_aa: CASSEGPNTEAFF
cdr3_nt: TGTGCCAGCAGTGAGGGCCCGAACACTGAAGCTTTCTTT